The 9 T cell receptor beta chains presented below share a single source sample, sequenced in a study of T cell repertoires in ileal Crohn's disease (dated by TCRdb to about 2019). The label giving this sample's time point can be read as: neoterminal ileum biopsy at postoperative endoscopy, about 6 months after surgery. The receptor library was made with the immunoSEQ multiplex PCR assay. Here the immuneACCESS table is served through TCRdb, limited to in-frame sequences with V and J called. Missing clones are a known gap in these copies; in checked studies unresolved V genes cover under half, and the rest lacks a known reason. Recorded for this sample are approximately 3,700 clones; about two thirds of them occurred a single time. Of the sample, less than 10% falls within the top ten clones. Material: ileal tissue. These receptor sequences come from an adult with Crohn's disease.

With respect to this clone: Without the conserved terminal phenylalanine or tryptophan, this CDR3 likely stems from a read error. Because the CDR3's place on the DNA is in doubt, the DNA is left out and the CDR3 is given as listed by TCRdb. V is TRBV28 and J is TRBJ1-2. The germline V gene has CDR1 MDHEN and CDR2 SYDVKM. The CDR3 length equals 14 residues, ends included. The CDR3 sequence: CASSPRMELSLPPG.

This chain uses TRBV19 with TRBJ1-2, with a weak D call TRBD1 (5 bases). Germline V CDR1 and CDR2: LNHDA, SQIVND (reference sequence). The CDR3 covers 13 residues. V shed 2 bases and J shed 8 bases, with 12 bases lying between them. The DNA of the CDR3 is TGTGCCAGTAGTATACAGGGTGTAGGAGGCTACACCTTC. It encodes CASSIQGVGGYTF.

By proportion, this clone is large. This chain links TRBV2 with TRBJ2-7; TRBD2 agrees at 10 bases. CDR1 and CDR2 from the germline V gene are SNHLY and FYNNEI. The CDR3 is made up of 15 amino acids. V dropped 6 bases and J dropped 3; count of bases not matched to a gene: 8. CDR3 DNA sequence: TGTGCCAGCAGATTCCTAGCGGGGGTTAACTACGAGCAGTACGTC. It codes for CASRFLAGVNYEQYV.

Worth noting for this clone: The junction and the germline gene differ at one end; a read error may be behind it. The V and J genes are TRBV7-7 and TRBJ2-1, with 12 positions matching TRBD2. CDR1 is SSHAT, CDR2 FNYEAQ, per germline (reference sequence). The CDR3 contains 16 residues. The chain's CDR3 is CASSSRTSGNYNEQFF. CDR3 in DNA: TGTGCTAGCAGCTCCCGGACTAGCGGGAACTACAATGAGCAGTTCTTC.

V is TRBV7-2 and J is TRBJ2-1; D possibly corresponds to TRBD2 (7 bases). V gave up 2 bases and J gave up 10 bases, with 18 bases separating them. Germline V gene sequence: CDR1 SGHTA, CDR2 FQGNSA. The CDR3 loop spans 15 amino acids. The CDR3 region is CASSLFAGEGGEQFF. The CDR3, as DNA: TGTGCCAGCAGCTTATTTGCGGGAGAGGGGGGCGAGCAGTTCTTC.

This clone has a handful of counts. V is TRBV5-1 and J is TRBJ2-3; possible D gene TRBD2, 5 bases. Trimming cost V 5 bases and J 4 bases, with 5 bases left between them. Looked up from germline, CDR1 is SGHRS and CDR2 is YFSETQ. This CDR3 has 11 amino acids. CDR3 loop: CASRLADTQYF. For the CDR3, the DNA is TGCGCCAGCAGACTAGCAGATACGCAGTATTTT.

This clone came up a few times. The chain carries TRBV6-5 and TRBJ2-5; weak D call: TRBD2 (5 bases). The CDR3 loop spans 14 amino acids. The germline V gene encodes CDR1 MNHEY and CDR2 SVGAGI. V was shortened by 2 bases and J by 5 bases, with 12 bases between the two germline ends. The CDR3 sequence is CASSYGAALETQYF. The CDR3 nucleotides read TGTGCCAGCAGTTACGGAGCGGCCTTGGAGACCCAGTACTTC.

The gene calls are TRBV7-8 and TRBJ2-3; TRBD2 agrees at 9 bases. The V gene's germline CDR1 is SGHVS and CDR2 FQNEAQ. J lost 2 bases, V lost 2 bases, and 5 bases had no gene match. The CDR3 has 16 residues. CDR3 amino acids: CASSLQAGGVTDTQYF. Here the CDR3 DNA reads TGTGCCAGCAGCTTACAAGCGGGGGGTGTCACAGATACGCAGTATTTT.

The chain combines TRBV10-3 with TRBJ1-2; possibly TRBD1 for D (5 bases). The CDR3 is made up of 12 amino acids. In germline, CDR1 is ENHRY, CDR2 SYGVKD. The V end was cut by 8 bases, the J end by 5 bases, with 12 bases between. The chain's CDR3 is CAILTWTYGYTF. The CDR3 DNA sequence: TGTGCCATCCTGACATGGACATATGGCTACACCTTC.